These T cell receptor beta chains were read from a single sample in a study of technical replicates of blood from a few donors. Only in-frame clones appear in the TCRdb table, and some are missing; sequencing was by immunoSEQ multiplex PCR. This sample has about 68,000 clones, with around 97% found just once. The sequencing sample was made of T cells isolated from PBMCs. The receptor source for this set is a human donor in good health. Both conserved end residues are part of each CDR3.

j_call: TRBJ2-7; v_call: TRBV11-2; cdr3_aa: CASSLRTGGGEQYF
j_call: TRBJ1-4; v_call: TRBV18; cdr3_aa: CASSPPMLKLVF
j_call: TRBJ2-2; v_call: TRBV7-9; cdr3_aa: CASTKGGLTTGELFF
j_call: TRBJ2-7; v_call: TRBV30; cdr3_aa: CAWSLGQGYEQYF
j_call: TRBJ2-1; v_call: TRBV10-2; cdr3_aa: CASSVTSGKDGWNEQFF
j_call: TRBJ2-1; v_call: TRBV5-4; cdr3_aa: CASSRIQGGRYNEQFF
j_call: TRBJ1-5; v_call: TRBV6-1; cdr3_aa: CASSSTGNNQPQHF
j_call: TRBJ2-7; v_call: TRBV28; cdr3_aa: CASSFRRQVHEQYF
j_call: TRBJ2-7; v_call: TRBV7-9; cdr3_aa: CASSPRTGTYEQYF
j_call: TRBJ1-3; v_call: TRBV6-5; cdr3_aa: CASRTGDGNTIYF
j_call: TRBJ2-7; v_call: TRBV30; cdr3_aa: CAWSGYTPYEQYF
j_call: TRBJ1-1; v_call: TRBV28; cdr3_aa: CASSLHQGTTEAFF
j_call: TRBJ1-5; v_call: TRBV19; cdr3_aa: CASSIEESNQPQHF
j_call: TRBJ1-2; v_call: TRBV10-1; cdr3_aa: CASSESRSDSYGYTF
j_call: TRBJ2-2; v_call: TRBV30; cdr3_aa: CAWSLGRGGTGELFF
j_call: TRBJ1-1; v_call: TRBV7-9; cdr3_aa: CASSLGTGDTEAFF
j_call: TRBJ1-2; v_call: TRBV29-1; cdr3_aa: CSVEQGSYTF
j_call: TRBJ1-1; v_call: TRBV5-4; cdr3_aa: CASSLGSRTEAFF
j_call: TRBJ2-7; v_call: TRBV9; cdr3_aa: CASSVSGNPYEQYF
j_call: TRBJ1-5; v_call: TRBV6-1; cdr3_aa: CASSPFWGGNQPQHF
j_call: TRBJ1-1; v_call: TRBV7-6; cdr3_aa: CASSLVKGTGLTTEAFF
j_call: TRBJ1-1; v_call: TRBV19; cdr3_aa: CATTTGLEAFF
j_call: TRBJ1-1; v_call: TRBV5-4; cdr3_aa: CASSPPAGDEAFF
j_call: TRBJ2-1; v_call: TRBV27; cdr3_aa: CASRRLAGVPEQFF
j_call: TRBJ2-1; v_call: TRBV7-2; cdr3_aa: CASSLGSGRATEQFF
j_call: TRBJ2-1; v_call: TRBV19; cdr3_aa: CASRSSSHRAYNEQFF
j_call: TRBJ2-7; v_call: TRBV7-2; cdr3_aa: CASSLDGPFPGSEQYF